This TCR beta chain was sequenced during a study of cytomegalovirus exposure and HLA in healthy donors. General study findings and limits: Prediction of most subjects' HLA-A and HLA-B alleles by TCR beta sequences was reportedly accurate. Altogether, about 160 TCR beta chains were recorded as cytomegalovirus-associated.

The ends were cut back, 6 bases at V and 3 bases at J, with 8 bases in the middle. Germline V gene lookup returns CDR1 MNHNY and CDR2 SVGAGI (reference sequence). This CDR3 is built from 12 residues. This clone has just a few counts. Its antigen is unknown. Researchers ran the PCR with 60 Vbeta and 13 Jbeta primers. Only in-frame clones appear in the TCRdb table, and some are missing; sequencing was by immunoSEQ multiplex PCR. Among roughly 140,000 clones listed, approximately 73% were seen once. This rearrangement joins TRBV6-6 to TRBJ2-5, with TRBD2 as a possible D gene (6 bases). The specimen was PBMCs. This TCR was recovered from a human donor in good health. CDR3 sequence (DNA): TGTGCCAGCAGACTAGCTGAAGAGACCCAGTACTTC. This codes for CASRLAEETQYF.